This T cell receptor beta chain comes out of a study of blood T cell repertoires in COVID-19. Study as a whole: The United States, Italy and Spain provided the acute and convalescent COVID-19 samples. T cells, B-cell-depleted T cells, or PBMCs provided the cDNA or gDNA that served as material.

Source study methods: Reference gene primers were amplified, and this amplification served to estimate nucleated cell counts. Assay: immunoSEQ multiplex PCR; the TCRdb copy retains only in-frame clones and omits some. V and J calls and clone size follow that table, whereas D and trimming were derived from the DNA. The sample yields more than 40,000 clones, approximately 86% seen once. The TCR was taken from a man aged 60 to 75 with active or convalescent COVID-19. Source material: peripheral blood.

The CDR3 is CASSPPWQGVYNEQFF. DNA for the CDR3: TGCGCCAGCAGCCCGCCGTGGCAGGGCGTCTACAATGAGCAGTTCTTC. V gene TRBV5-1 combines with J gene TRBJ2-1; perhaps TRBD1 as D (5 bases). Germline V lookup: CDR1 SGHRS, CDR2 YFSETQ. Trimming left V 4 bases short and J 3 bases short, with 17 bases between. CDR3 length: 16 residues.